The 8 T cell receptor beta chains listed next were all sequenced from one sample in a study of shared clonotypes between healthy human individuals. Measured with immunoSEQ multiplex PCR; TCRdb has only the in-frame clones, and not every one. The repertoire consists of fewer than 600,000 clones, with 75% to 80% occurring once and the leading ten covering around 12%. The sequenced material came from PBMCs. The receptors were sampled from a woman in her 40s in good health. Some clones in this sample may be carry-over from other donors' samples.

CDR3 in DNA: TGTGCCAGTAGTATAAGACAGTATGGCTACACCTTC. Amino acids: CASSIRQYGYTF. This sequence joins TRBV19 and TRBJ1-2; weak D call: TRBD1 (5 bases). Trimming cost V 2 bases and J 5 bases, with 6 bases left between them. Germline CDR1 reads LNHDA; CDR2 reads SQIVND (reference sequence). This CDR3 contains 12 residues. Complete variable domain (other parts from reference TRBV19 and TRBJ1-2): DGGITQSPKYLFRKEGQNVTLSCEQNLNHDAMYWYRQDPGQGLRLIYYSQIVNDFQKGDIAEGYSVSREKKESFPLTVTSAQKNPTAFYLCASSIRQYGYTFGSGTRLTVV.

This clone showed up just a few times. The chain carries TRBV5-6 and TRBJ2-2; 11 nucleotides agree with TRBD2. V was clipped by 3 bases and J by 1 base; unmatched bases: 2. This CDR3 has 16 residues. Germline values: CDR1 SGHDT, CDR2 YYEEEE. CDR3 bases: TGTGCCAGCAGCTGGCTAGCGGGAGGGAACACCGGGGAGCTGTTTTTT. Encoded protein: CASSWLAGGNTGELFF.

Details on this clone: One end of the junction does not line up with germline, which may come from a read error. Other DNA sequences within the sample encode an identical CDR3. V and J are TRBV18 and TRBJ2-7; 12 bases match TRBD2. CDR3 length: 15 residues. CDR1 is KGHSH and CDR2 is LQKENI in the germline V gene. CDR3 bases: TGTGCCAGCTCGCCACTAGCGGGAGGTGGATACGAGCAGTACTTC. It yields the protein CASSPLAGGGYEQYF.

The chain has TRBV28 and TRBJ1-4, with 7 bases fitting TRBD1. V trimming: 5 bases; J trimming: 7 bases; junction bases outside the gene matches: 7. The CDR3 covers 14 residues. The germline V gene encodes CDR1 MDHEN and CDR2 SYDVKM. The CDR3 DNA sequence: TGTGCCAGCAGTGACGGACAGGAAAGTGAAAAACTGTTTTTT. Protein: CASSDGQESEKLFF.

The V gene is TRBV18, the J gene TRBJ1-2; D unclear. From germline, CDR1 is KGHSH and CDR2 LQKENI. Trimming cost V 0 bases and J 0 bases, with 8 bases left between them. The CDR3 sequence is 15 residues long. In DNA form, the CDR3 reads TGTGCCAGCTCACCACCTGTCGTTGCTAACTATGGCTACACCTTC. It translates to CASSPPVVANYGYTF.

The chain is built from TRBV6-5 and TRBJ2-1, with D unresolved. Deletions cut 2 bases from V and 9 bases from J, with 5 bases between. Germline loops: CDR1 MNHEY, CDR2 SVGAGI. There are 11 residues in the CDR3. The CDR3 protein is CASSYGGEQFF. CDR3 DNA: TGTGCCAGCAGTTACGGCGGTGAGCAGTTCTTC.

The genes are TRBV9 and TRBJ2-3; 8 nucleotides agree with TRBD2. Germline V lookup: CDR1 SGDLS, CDR2 YYNGEE. V shed 2 bases and J 0 bases; nucleotides not matched to a gene: 5. The CDR3 has 16 residues. CDR3 sequence reads: CASSVGSGTSTDTQYF. The CDR3 region has the DNA TGTGCCAGCAGCGTGGGTAGCGGGACTAGCACAGATACGCAGTATTTT. The entire variable domain, with the rest obtained from reference TRBV9 and TRBJ2-3, is as follows: DSGVTQTPKHLITATGQRVTLRCSPRSGDLSVYWYQQSLDQGLQFLIQYYNGEERAKGNILERFSAQQFPDLHSELNLSSLELGDSALYFCASSVGSGTSTDTQYFGPGTRLTVL.

The CDR3 DNA follows: TGTGCCAGCAGTTTCTTGAGGGAGGGTAGGGAGACCCAGTACTTC. It yields the protein CASSFLREGRETQYF. The chain employs TRBV28 and TRBJ2-5; TRBD2 agrees at 7 bases. This CDR3 is built from 15 residues. The V and J ends lost 3 bases and 5 bases, in that order; junction bases with no gene match: 9. Per germline, CDR1 MDHEN and CDR2 SYDVKM.